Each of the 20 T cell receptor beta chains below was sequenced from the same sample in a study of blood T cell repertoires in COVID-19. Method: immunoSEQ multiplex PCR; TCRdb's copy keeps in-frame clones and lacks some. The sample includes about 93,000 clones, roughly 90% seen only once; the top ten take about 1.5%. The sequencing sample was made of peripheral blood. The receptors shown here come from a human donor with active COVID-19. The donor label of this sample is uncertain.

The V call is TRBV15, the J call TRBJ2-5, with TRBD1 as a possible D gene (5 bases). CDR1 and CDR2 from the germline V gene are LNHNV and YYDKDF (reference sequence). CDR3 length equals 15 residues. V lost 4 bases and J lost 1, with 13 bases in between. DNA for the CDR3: TGTGCCACCAGCACCAGAGACAGCCCCCAAGAGACCCAGTACTTC. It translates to CATSTRDSPQETQYF.

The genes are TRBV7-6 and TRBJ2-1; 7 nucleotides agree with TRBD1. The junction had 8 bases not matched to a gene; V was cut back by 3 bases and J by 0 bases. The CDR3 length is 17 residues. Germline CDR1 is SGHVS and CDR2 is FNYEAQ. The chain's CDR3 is CASSLKGQENSYNEQFF. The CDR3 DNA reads TGTGCCAGCAGCTTGAAAGGACAGGAGAACTCCTACAATGAGCAGTTCTTC.

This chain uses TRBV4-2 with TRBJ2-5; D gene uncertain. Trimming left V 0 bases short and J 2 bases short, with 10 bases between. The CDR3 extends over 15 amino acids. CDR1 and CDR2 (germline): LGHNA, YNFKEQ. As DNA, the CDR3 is TGTGCCAGCAGCCAAGATCTGCAGGCTCAAGAGACCCAGTACTTC. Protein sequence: CASSQDLQAQETQYF.

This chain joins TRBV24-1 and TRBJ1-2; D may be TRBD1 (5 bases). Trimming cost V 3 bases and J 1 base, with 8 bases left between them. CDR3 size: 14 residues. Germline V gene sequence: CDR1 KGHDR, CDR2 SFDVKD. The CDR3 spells CATSDPGRNYGYTF. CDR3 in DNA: TGTGCCACCAGTGATCCAGGGCGTAACTATGGCTACACCTTC.

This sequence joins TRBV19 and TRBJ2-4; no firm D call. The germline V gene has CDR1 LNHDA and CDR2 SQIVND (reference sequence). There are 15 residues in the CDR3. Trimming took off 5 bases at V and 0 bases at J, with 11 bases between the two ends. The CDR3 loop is CASSADLVAKNIQYF. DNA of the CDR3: TGTGCCAGTAGTGCTGACTTAGTAGCCAAAAACATTCAGTACTTC.

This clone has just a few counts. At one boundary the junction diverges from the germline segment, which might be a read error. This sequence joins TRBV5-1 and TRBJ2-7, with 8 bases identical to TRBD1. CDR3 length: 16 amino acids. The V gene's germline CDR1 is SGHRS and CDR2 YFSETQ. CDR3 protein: CASSFGQGQNSFEQYF. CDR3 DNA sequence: TGCGCCAGCAGCTTCGGACAGGGCCAAAATTCCTTCGAGCAGTACTTC.

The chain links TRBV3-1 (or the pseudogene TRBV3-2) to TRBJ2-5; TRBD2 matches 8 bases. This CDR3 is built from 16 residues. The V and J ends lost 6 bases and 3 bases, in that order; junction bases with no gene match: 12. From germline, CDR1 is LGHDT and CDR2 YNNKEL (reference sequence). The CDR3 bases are TGTGCCAGCAGACACAGAGGGCAAGCGGGGGAAGAGACCCAGTACTTC. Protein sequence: CASRHRGQAGEETQYF.

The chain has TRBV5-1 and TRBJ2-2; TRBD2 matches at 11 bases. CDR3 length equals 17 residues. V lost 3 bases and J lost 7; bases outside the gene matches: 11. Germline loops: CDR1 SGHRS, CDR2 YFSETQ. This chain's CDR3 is CASSSGLAGVGGGELFF. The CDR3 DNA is TGCGCCAGCAGCTCCGGACTAGCGGGCGTCGGAGGCGGGGAGCTGTTTTTT.

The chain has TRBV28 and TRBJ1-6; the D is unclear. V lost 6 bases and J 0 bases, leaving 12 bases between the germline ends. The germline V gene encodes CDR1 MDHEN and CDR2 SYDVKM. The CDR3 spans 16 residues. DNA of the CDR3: TGTGCCAGCAGAGGAACAGTCGTCTCCTATAATTCACCCCTCCACTTT. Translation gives CASRGTVVSYNSPLHF.

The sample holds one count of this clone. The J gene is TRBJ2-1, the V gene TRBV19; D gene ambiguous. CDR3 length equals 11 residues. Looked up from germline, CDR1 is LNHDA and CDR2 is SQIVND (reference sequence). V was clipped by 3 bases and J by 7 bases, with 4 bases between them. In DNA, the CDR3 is TGTGCCAGTAGTATGAGTAATGAGCAGTTCTTC. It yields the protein CASSMSNEQFF. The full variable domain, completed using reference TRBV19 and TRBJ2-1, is DGGITQSPKYLFRKEGQNVTLSCEQNLNHDAMYWYRQDPGQGLRLIYYSQIVNDFQKGDIAEGYSVSREKKESFPLTVTSAQKNPTAFYLCASSMSNEQFFGPGTRLTVL.

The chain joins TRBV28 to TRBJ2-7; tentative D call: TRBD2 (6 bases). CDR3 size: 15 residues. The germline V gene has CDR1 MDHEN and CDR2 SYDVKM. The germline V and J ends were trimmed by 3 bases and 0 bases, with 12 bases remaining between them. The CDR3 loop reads CASSFRGMTSYEQYF. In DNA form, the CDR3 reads TGTGCCAGCAGTTTCCGGGGGATGACCTCCTACGAGCAGTACTTC.

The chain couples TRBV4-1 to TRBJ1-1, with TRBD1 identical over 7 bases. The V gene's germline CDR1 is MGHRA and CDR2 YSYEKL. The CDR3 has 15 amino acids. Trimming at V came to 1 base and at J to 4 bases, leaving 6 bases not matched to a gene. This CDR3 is CASSQVIQGVTEAFF. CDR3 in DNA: TGCGCCAGCAGCCAAGTAATCCAGGGGGTCACTGAAGCTTTCTTT.

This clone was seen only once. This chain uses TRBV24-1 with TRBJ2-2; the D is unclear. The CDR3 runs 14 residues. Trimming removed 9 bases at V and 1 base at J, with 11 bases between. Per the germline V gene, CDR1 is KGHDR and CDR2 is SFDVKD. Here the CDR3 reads CATGARGNTGELFF. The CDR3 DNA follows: TGTGCCACCGGAGCCCGCGGGAACACCGGGGAGCTGTTTTTT.

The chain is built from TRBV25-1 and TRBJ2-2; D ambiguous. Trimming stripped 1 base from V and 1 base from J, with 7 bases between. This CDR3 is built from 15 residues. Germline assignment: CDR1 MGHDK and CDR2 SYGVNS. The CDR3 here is CASSELPVNTGELFF. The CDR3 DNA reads TGTGCCAGCAGTGAATTGCCAGTGAACACCGGGGAGCTGTTTTTT.

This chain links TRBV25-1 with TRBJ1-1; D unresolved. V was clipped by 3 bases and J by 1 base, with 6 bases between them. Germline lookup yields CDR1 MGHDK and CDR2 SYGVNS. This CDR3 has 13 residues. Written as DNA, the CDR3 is TGTGCCAGCAGTGAGGTCGGGAACACTGAAGCTTTCTTT. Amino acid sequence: CASSEVGNTEAFF.

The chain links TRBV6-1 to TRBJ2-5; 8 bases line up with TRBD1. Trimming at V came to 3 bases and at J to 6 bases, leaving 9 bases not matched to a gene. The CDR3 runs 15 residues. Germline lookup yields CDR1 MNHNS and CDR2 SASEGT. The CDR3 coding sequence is TGTGCCAGCAGTGAGGATGACAGGGGCCTTCAGACCCAGTACTTC. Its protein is CASSEDDRGLQTQYF.

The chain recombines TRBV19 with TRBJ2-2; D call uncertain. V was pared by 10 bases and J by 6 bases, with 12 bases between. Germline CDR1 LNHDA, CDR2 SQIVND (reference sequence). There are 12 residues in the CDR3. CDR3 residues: CATARSPGELFF. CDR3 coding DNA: TGTGCCACCGCTAGAAGCCCCGGGGAGCTGTTTTTT. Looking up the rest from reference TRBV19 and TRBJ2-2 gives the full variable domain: DGGITQSPKYLFRKEGQNVTLSCEQNLNHDAMYWYRQDPGQGLRLIYYSQIVNDFQKGDIAEGYSVSREKKESFPLTVTSAQKNPTAFYLCATARSPGELFFGEGSRLTVL.

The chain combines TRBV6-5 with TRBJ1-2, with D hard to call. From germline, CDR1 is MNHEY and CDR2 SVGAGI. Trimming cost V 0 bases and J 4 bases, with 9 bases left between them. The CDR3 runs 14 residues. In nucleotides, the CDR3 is TGTGCCAGCAGTTACTCGTCGGGTGTCTATGGCTACACCTTC. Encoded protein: CASSYSSGVYGYTF.

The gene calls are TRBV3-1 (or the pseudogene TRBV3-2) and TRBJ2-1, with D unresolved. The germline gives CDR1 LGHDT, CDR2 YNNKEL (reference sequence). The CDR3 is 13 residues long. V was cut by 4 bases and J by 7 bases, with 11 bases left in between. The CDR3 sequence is CASSLLLMNEQFF. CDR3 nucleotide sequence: TGTGCCAGCAGCCTCCTACTCATGAATGAGCAGTTCTTC.

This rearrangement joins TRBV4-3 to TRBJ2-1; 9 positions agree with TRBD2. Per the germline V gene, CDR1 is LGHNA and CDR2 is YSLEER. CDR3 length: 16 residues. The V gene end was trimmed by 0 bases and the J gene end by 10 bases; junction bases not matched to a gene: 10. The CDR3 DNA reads TGCGCCAGCAGCCAAGATCGTGGACTAGCGAGATTAGAGCAGTTCTTC. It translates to CASSQDRGLARLEQFF.